This T cell receptor (beta chain) is from a study of CD8 T cells in ankylosing spondylitis. The CDR3 is 15 residues long. Looked up from germline, CDR1 is MDHEN and CDR2 is SYDVKM. It was by quantitative 5'-RACE with molecular barcodes that TCR beta libraries were made. TCRdb itself ran the 5' RACE reads through MiXCR, one entry per CDR3 protein. Of under 150,000 distinct CDR3 sequences in the sample, roughly a sixth were seen once. Points from the study as a whole: In reactive arthritis synovial fluid and blood, some motif variants had been reported before. Seemingly characteristic of ankylosing spondylitis blood was a TCR beta motif consisting of several highly homologous variants. Clones tied to disease were said to be significantly enriched in matched ankylosing spondylitis synovial fluid.

In the case of this clonotype: Its antigen is not known. Mismatch with germline at one junction end may stem from a read error.

This chain connects TRBV28 to TRBJ2-7, with 9 bases matching TRBD1. The source material was blood, either unsorted or a sorted T cell fraction (not recorded which). The origin of this receptor is a male donor with ankylosing spondylitis. The CDR3, as DNA: TGTGCCAGCAGTTTTCGGGACAGGGATCGTTACGAGCAATACTTC. It translates to CASSFRDRDRYEQYF.